This TCR beta chain was recovered during a study of response to subunit inactivated influenza vaccine. This clonotype was detected many times. The target antigen is unknown. With 5 bases removed from V and 1 base from J, the gap between germline ends came to 10 bases. This CDR3 comprises 14 residues. Overall study results and limits: Only a handful of new T cells, the authors suggested, are recruited with each seasonal influenza vaccination.

One entry per CDR3 protein results from TCRdb running MiXCR on the RT-PCR reads. The sample lists 400,000 to 550,000 distinct CDR3 sequences, 25% seen once, with approximately 2% in the top ten. The receptor was derived from a man between 45 and 60 years old who received an inactivated influenza vaccine. The material sequenced was CD4+ T cells sorted from PBMCs, taken roughly 5 days after vaccination. The chain carries TRBV12-3 or TRBV12-4 and TRBJ2-3, with D uncertain. CDR3 nucleotides: TGTGCCAGCAGTCCACACCTGGGCACAGATACGCAGTATTTT. Its protein product is CASSPHLGTDTQYF.